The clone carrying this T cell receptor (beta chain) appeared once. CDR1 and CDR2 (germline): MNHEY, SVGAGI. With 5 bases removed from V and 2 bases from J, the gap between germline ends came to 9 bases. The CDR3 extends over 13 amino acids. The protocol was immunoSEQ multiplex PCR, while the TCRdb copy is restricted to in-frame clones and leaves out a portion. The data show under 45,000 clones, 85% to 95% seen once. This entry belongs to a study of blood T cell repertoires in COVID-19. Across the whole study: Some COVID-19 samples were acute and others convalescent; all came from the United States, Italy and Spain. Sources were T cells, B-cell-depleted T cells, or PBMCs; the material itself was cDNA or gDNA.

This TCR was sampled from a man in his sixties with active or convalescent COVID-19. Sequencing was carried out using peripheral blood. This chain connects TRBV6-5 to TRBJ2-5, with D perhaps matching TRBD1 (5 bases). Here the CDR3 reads CASSTRQQETQYF. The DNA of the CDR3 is TGTGCCAGCAGTACTCGACAGCAAGAGACCCAGTACTTC.